The clone carrying this TCR beta chain was observed a few times. Antigen: not known. The data derive from a study of regulatory T cells in long-lasting Graves disease. Findings of the study overall: Newly diagnosed Graves' patients had higher TCR diversity than persistent ones.

Assembly of TCR beta libraries relied on iRepertoire HTBI primers together with Arm-PCR of CDR3 regions. TCRdb itself ran the multiplex PCR reads through MiXCR, one entry per CDR3 protein. Of 550,000 or so distinct CDR3 sequences in the sample, approximately 12% were seen once. The time point was: newly diagnosed GD, antithyroid drugs for less than 3 months. Isolated PBMC RNA provided the starting material for the TCR library. In Xi'an, China, an endocrinology department was the source of patients. The same sample was also used in a study of T cells in Graves' hyperthyroidism and ophthalmopathy. As that study records: Using the HTBI primer set, a first-round RT-PCR was run on the TCR CDR3.

Sequences were derived from peripheral blood mononuclear cells (PBMCs), sampled at new diagnosis, from a patient treated with antithyroid drugs. This receptor was obtained from a woman aged 30 to 39 with Graves disease.

The CDR3 DNA reads as TGTGCCAGCAGTTACTCGTCCTACCAGGCAAGCTCCTACGAGCAGTACTTC. It is translated as CASSYSSYQASSYEQYF. The chain couples TRBV6-5 to TRBJ2-7; D ambiguous. The germline V and J ends were trimmed by 0 bases and 0 bases, with 15 bases remaining between them. The CDR3 sequence is 17 residues long. Germline loops: CDR1 MNHEY, CDR2 SVGAGI.